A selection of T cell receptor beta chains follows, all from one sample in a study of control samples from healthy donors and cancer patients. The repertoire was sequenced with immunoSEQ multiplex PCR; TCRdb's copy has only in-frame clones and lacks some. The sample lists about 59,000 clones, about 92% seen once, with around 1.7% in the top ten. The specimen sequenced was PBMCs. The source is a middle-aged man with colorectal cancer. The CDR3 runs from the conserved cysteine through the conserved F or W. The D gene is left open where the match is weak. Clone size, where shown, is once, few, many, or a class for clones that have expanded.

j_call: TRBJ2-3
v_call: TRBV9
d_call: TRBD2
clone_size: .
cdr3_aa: CASSARLADTDTQYF
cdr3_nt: TGTGCCAGCAGCGCCCGACTAGCGGACACAGATACGCAGTATTTT

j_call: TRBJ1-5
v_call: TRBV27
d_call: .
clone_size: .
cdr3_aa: CASSLGGVTQPQHF
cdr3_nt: TGTGCCAGCAGTTTGGGGGGTGTCACTCAGCCCCAGCATTTT

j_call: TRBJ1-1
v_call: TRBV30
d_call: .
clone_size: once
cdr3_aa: CAWSAPPPTRRNTEAFF
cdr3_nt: TGTGCCTGGAGTGCCCCACCCCCCACGCGGAGGAACACTGAAGCTTTCTTT

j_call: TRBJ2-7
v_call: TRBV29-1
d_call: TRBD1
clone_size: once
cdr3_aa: CSVQRTGTYEQYF
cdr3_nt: TGCAGCGTTCAACGGACAGGAACCTACGAGCAGTACTTC

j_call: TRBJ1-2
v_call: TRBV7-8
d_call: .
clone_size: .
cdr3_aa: CASSSEGGLSSYGYTF
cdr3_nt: TGTGCCAGCAGCTCCGAGGGGGGGCTCTCGTCCTATGGCTACACCTTC

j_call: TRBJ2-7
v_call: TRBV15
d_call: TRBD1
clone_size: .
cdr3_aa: CATSWDRGPYEQYF
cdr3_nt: TGTGCCACCAGCTGGGACAGGGGGCCCTACGAGCAGTACTTC

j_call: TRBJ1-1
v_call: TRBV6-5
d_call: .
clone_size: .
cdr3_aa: CASNKAQGGTEAFF
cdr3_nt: TGTGCCAGCAACAAAGCCCAGGGAGGTACTGAAGCTTTCTTT

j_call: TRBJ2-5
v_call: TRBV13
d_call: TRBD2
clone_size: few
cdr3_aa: CASSSRGVQETQYF
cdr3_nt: TGTGCCAGCAGCTCGCGGGGGGTTCAAGAGACCCAGTACTTC

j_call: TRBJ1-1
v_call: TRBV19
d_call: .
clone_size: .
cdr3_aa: CASSIGVAGLNTEAFF
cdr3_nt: TGTGCCAGTAGTATAGGGGTGGCAGGTTTGAACACTGAAGCTTTCTTT

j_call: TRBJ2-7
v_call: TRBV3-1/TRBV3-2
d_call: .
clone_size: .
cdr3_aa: CASSQDQPGVYEQYF
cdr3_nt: TGTGCCAGCAGCCAAGATCAGCCAGGGGTGTACGAGCAGTACTTC

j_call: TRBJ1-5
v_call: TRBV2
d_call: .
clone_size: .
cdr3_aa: CASRAEMTNQPQHF
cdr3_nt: TGTGCCAGCAGAGCTGAGATGACTAATCAGCCCCAGCATTTT

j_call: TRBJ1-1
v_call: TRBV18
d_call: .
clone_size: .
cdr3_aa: CASSPGQVEAFF
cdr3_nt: TGTGCCAGCTCACCTGGGCAAGTTGAAGCTTTCTTT

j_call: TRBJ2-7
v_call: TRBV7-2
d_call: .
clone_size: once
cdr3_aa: CASSQVAGSSYEQYF
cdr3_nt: TGTGCCAGCAGCCAGGTGGCAGGGAGCTCCTACGAGCAGTACTTC

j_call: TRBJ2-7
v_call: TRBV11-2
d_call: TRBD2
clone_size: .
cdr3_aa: CASSFLAGVHEQYF
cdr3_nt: TGTGCCAGCAGCTTCTTAGCGGGGGTCCACGAGCAGTACTTC

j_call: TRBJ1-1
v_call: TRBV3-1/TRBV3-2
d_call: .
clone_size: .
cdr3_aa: CASSASHGGGVRANTEAFF
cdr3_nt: TGTGCCAGCAGCGCCAGCCACGGAGGGGGGGTCCGAGCGAACACTGAAGCTTTCTTT

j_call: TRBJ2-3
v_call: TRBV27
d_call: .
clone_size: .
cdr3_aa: CASSRGVATDTQYF
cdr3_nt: TGTGCCAGCAGCCGCGGAGTAGCGACAGATACGCAGTATTTT

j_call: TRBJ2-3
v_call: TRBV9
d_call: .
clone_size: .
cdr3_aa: CASSPDHTDTQYF
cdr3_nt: TGTGCCAGCAGCCCGGACCACACAGATACGCAGTATTTT

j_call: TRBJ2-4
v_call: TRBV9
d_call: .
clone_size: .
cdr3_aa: CASSVAGGDKNIQYF
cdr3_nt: TGTGCCAGCAGCGTAGCGGGGGGCGACAAAAACATTCAGTACTTC

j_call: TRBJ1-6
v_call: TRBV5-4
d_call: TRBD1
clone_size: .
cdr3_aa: CASSVLGTGPGNSPLHF
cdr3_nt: TGTGCCAGCAGCGTCCTGGGGACAGGCCCTGGCAATTCACCCCTCCACTTT

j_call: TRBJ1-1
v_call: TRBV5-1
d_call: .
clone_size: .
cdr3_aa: CASSLGSQNTEAFF
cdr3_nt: TGCGCCAGCAGCTTGGGGTCCCAGAACACTGAAGCTTTCTTT

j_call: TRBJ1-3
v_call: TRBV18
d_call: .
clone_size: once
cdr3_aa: CASSPKGNTIYF
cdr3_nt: TGTGCCAGCTCACCGAAAGGAAACACCATATATTTT

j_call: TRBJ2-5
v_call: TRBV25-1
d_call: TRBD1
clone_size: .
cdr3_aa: CASSAGQGFSFETQYF
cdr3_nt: TGTGCCAGCAGTGCGGGACAGGGCTTTTCGTTTGAGACCCAGTACTTC

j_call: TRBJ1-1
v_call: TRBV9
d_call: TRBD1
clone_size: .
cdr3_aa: CASSGQGTEAFF
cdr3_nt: TGTGCCAGCAGCGGACAGGGGACTGAAGCTTTCTTT

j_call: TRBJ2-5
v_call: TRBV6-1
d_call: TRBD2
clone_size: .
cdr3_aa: CASREAGAQETQYF
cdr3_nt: TGTGCCAGCAGGGAAGCGGGGGCCCAAGAGACCCAGTACTTC

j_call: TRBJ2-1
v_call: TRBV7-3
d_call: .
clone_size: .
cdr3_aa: CASSSPGSGSEQFF
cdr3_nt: TGTGCCAGCAGCTCGCCGGGGTCCGGCAGTGAGCAGTTCTTC

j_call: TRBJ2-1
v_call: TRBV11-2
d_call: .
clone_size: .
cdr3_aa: CASSLAGNEQFF
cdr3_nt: TGTGCCAGCAGCTTAGCTGGGAATGAGCAGTTCTTC

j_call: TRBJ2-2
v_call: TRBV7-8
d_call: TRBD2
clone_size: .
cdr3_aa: CASKRASGANTGELFF
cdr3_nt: TGTGCCAGCAAGAGGGCTAGCGGGGCGAACACCGGGGAGCTGTTTTTT

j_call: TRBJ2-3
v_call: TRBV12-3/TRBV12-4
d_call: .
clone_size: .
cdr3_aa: CASRITDTQYF
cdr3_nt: TGTGCCAGCAGAATAACAGATACGCAGTATTTT

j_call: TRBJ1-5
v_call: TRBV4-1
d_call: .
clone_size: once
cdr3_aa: CASSQDPGSRNQPQHF
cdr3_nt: TGCGCCAGCAGCCAAGATCCTGGCAGTAGAAATCAGCCCCAGCATTTT

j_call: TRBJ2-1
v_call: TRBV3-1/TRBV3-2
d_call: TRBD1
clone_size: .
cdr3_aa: CASSHDDKTRDSYYNEQFF
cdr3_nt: TGTGCCAGCAGCCATGATGACAAGACCCGGGACAGTTACTACAATGAGCAGTTCTTC

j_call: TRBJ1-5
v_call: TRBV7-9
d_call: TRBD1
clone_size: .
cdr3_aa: CASSRGQGGSRGNQPQHF
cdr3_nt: TGTGCCAGCAGCCGGGGACAGGGAGGGTCTCGTGGCAATCAGCCCCAGCATTTT

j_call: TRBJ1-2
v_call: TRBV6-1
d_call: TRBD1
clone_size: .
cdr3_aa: CASSEGTDRLGYGYTF
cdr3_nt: TGTGCCAGCAGTGAAGGGACGGACAGGCTAGGCTATGGCTACACCTTC

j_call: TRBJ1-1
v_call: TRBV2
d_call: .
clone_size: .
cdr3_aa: CASSDSINTEAFF
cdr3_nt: TGTGCCAGCAGTGACAGCATTAACACTGAAGCTTTCTTT

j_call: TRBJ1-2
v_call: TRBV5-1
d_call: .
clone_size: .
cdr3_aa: CASSLARAEDYGYTF
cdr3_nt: TGCGCCAGCAGCTTGGCCAGGGCGGAAGACTATGGCTACACCTTC

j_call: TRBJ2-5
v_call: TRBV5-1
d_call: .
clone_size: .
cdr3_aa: CASSLDRQETQYF
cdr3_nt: TGCGCCAGCAGCTTGGATCGCCAAGAGACCCAGTACTTC

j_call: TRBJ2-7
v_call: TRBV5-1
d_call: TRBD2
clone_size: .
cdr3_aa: CASSLGAGGPYEQYF
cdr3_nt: TGCGCCAGCAGCTTGGGAGCGGGGGGGCCCTACGAGCAGTACTTC

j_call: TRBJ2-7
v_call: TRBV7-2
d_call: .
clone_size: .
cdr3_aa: CASSLMPGGYEQYF
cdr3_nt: TGTGCCAGCAGCTTAATGCCAGGCGGCTACGAGCAGTACTTC